This entry is about one T cell receptor beta chain. Its antigen target is currently unknown. Per-nucleotide qualities are absent, and no much larger clonotype sits a single base away. Libraries were prepared through the immunoSEQ multiplex PCR assay. A mixture of 60 forward primers for TCR Vbeta segments and 13 reverse primers for TCR Jbeta segments was used in the multiplex PCR. A multiplex PCR assay on genomic DNA amplified the CDR3 region of rearranged TCR beta genes. Amplified TCR beta libraries were sequenced as 87-base-pair reads on the Illumina HiSeq System. In the original analysis: A later analysis counted about 80 million unique TCR beta chains across the 500 to 850 repertoires, and 10 million to 12 million of these chains were shared by at least two donors. A nearest-neighbor algorithm error-corrected the raw reads and collapsed the reads into unique sequences, merging closely related sequences to remove PCR and sequencing errors. To assign V, D and J gene segments, CDR3 sequences were aligned to IMGT reference sequences. Each retained sequence needed at least a six-nucleotide match to both a V gene segment and a J gene segment. A rearrangement was called productive if the CDR3 had no stop codons and remained in frame with V and J, and every other rearrangement was called non-productive. Following IMGT convention, CDR3 was defined as the stretch from the second conserved V-encoded cysteine to the conserved J-encoded phenylalanine. The earlier analysis of about 590 of the donors excluded sequences that lacked an unambiguous match to a single V gene segment. An earlier analysis of just under 600 of the donors called V segments functional above 56.7% productive rearrangements and segregating when the between-donor standard deviation exceeded 5%. To diagnose cytomegalovirus status from the catalog of TCR beta chain sequences, a statistical classification framework was built. In a later analysis, TCR nucleotide sequences were compared against IMGT/GENE-DB human TR gene sequences so that V and J genes could be assigned. In a later analysis, CDR3 sequences and most-parsimonious VDJ recombination scenarios were assigned using the TCRdist pipeline. A later analysis defined each TCR beta chain by its CDR3 amino acid sequence plus V-gene family, and excluded reads lacking a unique V-gene family. To address suspected cross-contamination and a sequencing artifact, a later analysis removed 592 highly shared, low-generation-probability nucleotide sequences. A later analysis calculated a clonal expansion index for each public chain from normalized within-repertoire ranks of inferred template counts. In a later analysis, generation probabilities were computed with a VDJ recombination model fitted to out-of-frame rearrangements, and the resulting probabilities were checked against IGoR. Hypergeometric tests were used in a later analysis to score TCR-TCR, TCR-HLA and TCR-CMV co-occurrence, with a repertoire-size bias correction applied to the TCR pairs. In a later analysis, false discovery rates were estimated by permuting HLA or CMV assignments 20 times. In a later analysis, co-occurring TCRs were grouped using DBSCAN, with TCRdist sequence similarity added in when clustering inside HLA-allele-positive subsets. For co-occurrence clustering, repertoires with fewer than 30,000 or more than 120,000 public chains were excluded, along with a handful of repertoires with anomalous nucleotide sharing. The immuneACCESS repertoire file appears here via TCRdb, limited to in-frame rearrangements. These files lack a portion of the clones; in checked studies, under half of the deficit traces to unresolved V genes, and the cause of the others is not known. That table gives V, J and clone size, and the DNA gave D and trimming. The sample data list around 50,000 clones, and 60% to 85% of these were observed just once. The ten largest clones add up to around 8% of the sample.

In total, about 650 healthy bone marrow donors made up the cohort. Cohort members were all nominally healthy when sampled, although unrecorded immune exposures were likely present. The donor tested CMV seropositive, placing the donor among the 310 or so seropositive members of the cohort. Each donor provided a peripheral blood sample, and peripheral blood mononuclear cells were used for TCR beta sequencing. Genomic DNA extraction from the blood cell samples was performed with the Qiagen DNeasy Blood Extraction Kit. These data are taken from a study of cytomegalovirus exposure and HLA in healthy donors (dated by TCRdb to 2016 to 2017). Regarding the complete study: In an earlier analysis of 450 to 750 of the donors, less than 350 Gb of sequence data and 100 million or so unique TCR beta sequences from about 190 million T cells were reported. Roughly 300 gigabases of sequencing data and approximately 93 million unique TCR sequences were included in an early release covering about 700 HLA-typed donors. Among the roughly 400 genotyped donors, approximately 81% belonged to the genetic ancestry cluster associated with self-reported Caucasian donors. The study aimed to test whether signatures of past pathogen exposure could be identified by cataloging public T cell receptors. Using immunosequencing, the study profiled T cell repertoires from 500 to 800 subjects and related those repertoires to cytomegalovirus serostatus. Besides the first cohort of roughly 640 subjects, a separate validation cohort made up of about 120 different subjects was used. To predict cytomegalovirus infection status, the study combined high-throughput TCR immunosequencing, statistical association of individual TCRs with disease status, and machine learning. A later analysis re-analyzed previously published TCR beta repertoires from 666 donors and added high-resolution HLA genotyping to study TCR occurrence patterns. In the later analysis, no new phenotypic data were used to find candidate immune exposures; instead, reliance was placed on TCR beta sequences and their occurrence across donors. To decide whether each TCR beta V gene segment behaved as functional or pseudogenic, an earlier analysis of several hundred of the donors relied on high-throughput TCR beta sequencing. Donor age, sex, ethnicity and CMV serostatus were collected together with the repertoire data. A later genetic analysis took genome-wide SNP genotypes for about three fifths of the 666 donors and used that subset as a discovery cohort. Every discovery cohort repertoire had been produced on one sequencing platform. Class I and class II HLA loci were covered by the typing at four-digit resolution. The number of donors typed differed by locus, with roughly 629-640 for A, B, C, DRB1 and DQB1, about 500 for DQA1, 600 to 610 for DPA1, and about 450 for DPB1. Because of strong linkage in the cohort, 5 or 6 DR-DQ haplotypes were treated as single units for association and clustering. Across about 370 genotyped donors of the cohort, an average of approximately 240,000 unique TCR beta nucleotide sequences per donor were sequenced, and roughly a sixth of those sequences were non-productive. Study-wide conclusions, independent of this receptor: A later analysis found that HLA-associated TCR beta chains were more clonally expanded and had lower generation probabilities than equally common non-associated chains. Presence/absence analyses assumed roughly uniform sequencing depth across donors, an assumption that may not hold. HLA typing was unavailable for some donors at each locus, so association tests used only the typed subset. In vitro tests confirmed that a few of the cytomegalovirus-associated TCR beta chains recognize cytomegalovirus antigens. The 87-base-pair reads could not distinguish some IMGT-functional V segments, including TRBV6-2 and TRBV6-3, so those segments were excluded. In a later analysis, the rate of TCR association differed among HLA loci, with DRB1 alleles having the most associated TCRs and HLA-C alleles having the fewest. A later genetic analysis reported fewer N-insertions in productive TCRs among donors in an Asian-associated ancestry cluster than the roughly 650-donor mean. In a later genetic analysis, a missense DCLRE1C variant was associated with V-gene and J-gene trimming of TCR beta chains, and the association was replicated in an independent cohort. In an earlier analysis of 500 to 650 of the donors, most TCR beta V segments appeared in productive rearrangements about 87% or about 30% of the time, broadly matching IMGT annotations. In the study, approximately 160 TCR beta chains were listed as associated with cytomegalovirus. In a later analysis, most CMV-associated TCR beta chains were found to appear HLA-restricted, with HLA associations seemingly driven largely by CMV exposure. While some public TCRs were present in many individuals, most TCR sequences turned up only very rarely across donors. In a later analysis, several top co-occurrence clusters were reported to appear linked to parvovirus B19, influenza, CMV and Epstein-Barr virus. A cluster of highly shared sequence variants was judged likely to represent a technical artifact of the sequencing pipeline. Linkage disequilibrium might explain the correlated functional status among segregating V segments, but an unknown experimental factor could not be excluded. Strong co-occurrence of HLA alleles, especially DR and DQ, made assigning TCR associations to individual alleles difficult. CMV serostatus was the only immune exposure information available for the cohort. In this cohort, only TCR beta chains were sequenced, and detectable features were limited by the absence of alpha or paired-chain data. A further reported finding was that TCR beta sequences accurately predicted the HLA-A and HLA-B alleles for most subjects in the first cohort. Specific HLA alleles were associated with some 15,000 TCR beta sequences at a false discovery rate of 0.05 in a later analysis. It was suggested by the authors that the approach could potentially be generalized to other disease states and immunological phenotypes. The classifier was reported to diagnose cytomegalovirus status with high specificity and sensitivity in both the original and validation cohorts. The earlier analysis of some 560 of the donors excluded roughly 17 rarely observed V segments, including chromosome 9 orphons, because counts were too low.

From its cysteine to its phenylalanine, the CDR3 spans 14 amino acids. Kept here is only the CDR3 DNA, which spans 42 bases and is read in frame from base 1. The germline ends are 9 bases apart after V is trimmed by 3 bases and J by 1 base. Per the germline V gene (reference sequence), LNHNV is the CDR1 and YYDKDF is the CDR2. The chain employs TRBV15 and TRBJ2-5, with TRBD2 perhaps the D gene, on 5 matching bases. The sample taken for sequencing was PBMCs. The origin of this receptor is a man in his thirties or forties in good health and CMV-seropositive. The sequenced DNA is TGTGCCACCAGCAGGGACTTAACCCAAGAGACCCAGTACTTC. Translated, this gives CATSRDLTQETQYF. Beyond the CDR3, the reference TRBV15 and TRBJ2-5 genes provide the residues; the full variable domain reads: DAMVIQNPRYQVTQFGKPVTLSCSQTLNHNVMYWYQQKSSQAPKLLFHYYDKDFNNEADTPDNFQSRRPNTSFCFLDIRSPGLGDTAMYLCATSRDLTQETQYFGPGTRLLVL.